What follows describes a single T cell receptor (beta chain). This sample is part of a study of shared clonotypes between healthy human individuals. V was clipped by 3 bases and J by 9 bases; unmatched bases: 13. Germline loops: CDR1 SGHDT, CDR2 YYEEEE. The CDR3 extends over 16 amino acids. Clones were read by immunoSEQ multiplex PCR, and TCRdb kept only the in-frame ones, dropping some. This table has hundreds of thousands of clones, around 70% appearing once. The chain recombines TRBV5-6 with TRBJ1-2, with 11 bases aligning to TRBD1. Sequencing used memory CD4+ T cells sorted from blood. Noted subset: CD45RA-negative fraction. The receptor's source is a man aged 25-45 years in good health. CDR3 sequence: CASSSRPGTGGRSYTF. In nucleotides, the CDR3 is TGTGCCAGCAGCTCCCGCCCCGGGACAGGGGGTAGGAGCTACACCTTC.